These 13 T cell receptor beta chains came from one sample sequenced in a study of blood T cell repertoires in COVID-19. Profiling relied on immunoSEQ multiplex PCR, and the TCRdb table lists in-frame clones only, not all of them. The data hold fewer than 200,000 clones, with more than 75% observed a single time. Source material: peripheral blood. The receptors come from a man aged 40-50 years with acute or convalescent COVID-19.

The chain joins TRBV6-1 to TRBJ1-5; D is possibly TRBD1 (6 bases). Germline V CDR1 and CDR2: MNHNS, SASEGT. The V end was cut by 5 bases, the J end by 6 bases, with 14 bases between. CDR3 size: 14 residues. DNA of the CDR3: TGTGCCAGCAGTCCACAGGGAAGGAGTCAGCCCCAGCATTTT. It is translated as CASSPQGRSQPQHF.

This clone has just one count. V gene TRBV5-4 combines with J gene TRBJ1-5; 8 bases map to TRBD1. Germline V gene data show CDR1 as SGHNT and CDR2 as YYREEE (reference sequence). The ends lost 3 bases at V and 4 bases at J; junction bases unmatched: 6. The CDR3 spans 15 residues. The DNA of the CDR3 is TGTGCCAGCAGCTCCCAGGGGGCCGGGAATCAGCCCCAGCATTTT. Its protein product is CASSSQGAGNQPQHF.

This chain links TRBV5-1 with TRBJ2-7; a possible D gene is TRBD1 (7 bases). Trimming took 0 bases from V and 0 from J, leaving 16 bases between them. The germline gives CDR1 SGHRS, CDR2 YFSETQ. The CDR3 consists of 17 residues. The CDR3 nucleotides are TGCGCCAGCAGCTTGGGGTGGAGGGACAGCAGCTCCTACGAGCAGTACTTC. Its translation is CASSLGWRDSSSYEQYF.

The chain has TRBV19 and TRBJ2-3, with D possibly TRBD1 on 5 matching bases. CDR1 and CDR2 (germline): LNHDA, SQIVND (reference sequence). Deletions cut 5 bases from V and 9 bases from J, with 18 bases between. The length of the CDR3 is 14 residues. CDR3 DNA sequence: TGTGCCAGTAGTGGGCAGGGATCCCCTGACACGCAGTATTTT. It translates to CASSGQGSPDTQYF.

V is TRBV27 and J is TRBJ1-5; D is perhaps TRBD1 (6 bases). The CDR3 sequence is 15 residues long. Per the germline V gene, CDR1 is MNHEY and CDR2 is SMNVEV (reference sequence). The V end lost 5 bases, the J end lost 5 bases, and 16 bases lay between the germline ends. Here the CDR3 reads CASSGGLYRDQPQHF. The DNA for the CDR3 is TGTGCCAGCAGTGGGGGTTTGTACAGGGATCAGCCCCAGCATTTT.

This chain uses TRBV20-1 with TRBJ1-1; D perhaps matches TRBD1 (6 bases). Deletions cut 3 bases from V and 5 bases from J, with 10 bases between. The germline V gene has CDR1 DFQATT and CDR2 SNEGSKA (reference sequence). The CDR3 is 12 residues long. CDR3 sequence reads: CSASWGRTEAFF. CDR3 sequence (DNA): TGCAGTGCTAGTTGGGGGCGAACTGAAGCTTTCTTT.

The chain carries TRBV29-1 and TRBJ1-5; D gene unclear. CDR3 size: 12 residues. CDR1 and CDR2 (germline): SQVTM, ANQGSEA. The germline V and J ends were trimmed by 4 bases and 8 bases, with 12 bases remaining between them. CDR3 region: CSVADIYEPQHF. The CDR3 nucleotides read TGCAGCGTTGCCGACATTTATGAGCCCCAGCATTTT.

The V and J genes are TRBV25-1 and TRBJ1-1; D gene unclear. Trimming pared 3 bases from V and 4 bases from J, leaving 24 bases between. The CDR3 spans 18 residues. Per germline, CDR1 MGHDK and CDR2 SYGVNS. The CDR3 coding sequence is TGTGCCAGCAGTGACTTGTTATCCGGGTCCGCCAGAGGCACTGAAGCTTTCTTT. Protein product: CASSDLLSGSARGTEAFF.

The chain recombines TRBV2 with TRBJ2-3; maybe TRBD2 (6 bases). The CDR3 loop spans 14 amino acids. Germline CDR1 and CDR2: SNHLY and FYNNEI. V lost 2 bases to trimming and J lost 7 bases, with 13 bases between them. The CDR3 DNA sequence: TGTGCCAGCAGTGAACAGCGGGTTGGGAATACGCAGTATTTT. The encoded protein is CASSEQRVGNTQYF. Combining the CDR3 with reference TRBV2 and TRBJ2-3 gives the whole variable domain EPEVTQTPSHQVTQMGQEVILRCVPISNHLYFYWYRQILGQKVEFLVSFYNNEISEKSEIFDDQFSVERPDGSNFTLKIRSTKLEDSAMYFCASSEQRVGNTQYFGPGTRLTVL.

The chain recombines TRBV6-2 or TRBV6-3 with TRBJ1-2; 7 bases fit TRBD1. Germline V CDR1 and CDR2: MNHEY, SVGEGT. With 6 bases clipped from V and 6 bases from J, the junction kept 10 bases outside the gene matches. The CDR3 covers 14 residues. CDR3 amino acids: CASSRNLQGNGYTF. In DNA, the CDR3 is TGTGCCAGCAGCCGAAATCTACAGGGGAATGGCTACACCTTC.

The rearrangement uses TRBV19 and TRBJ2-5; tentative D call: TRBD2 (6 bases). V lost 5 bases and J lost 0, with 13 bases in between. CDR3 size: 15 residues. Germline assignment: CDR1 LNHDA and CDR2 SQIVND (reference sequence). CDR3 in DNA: TGTGCCAGTAGTTCCCGTCGGGAGTACCAAGAGACCCAGTACTTC. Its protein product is CASSSRREYQETQYF.

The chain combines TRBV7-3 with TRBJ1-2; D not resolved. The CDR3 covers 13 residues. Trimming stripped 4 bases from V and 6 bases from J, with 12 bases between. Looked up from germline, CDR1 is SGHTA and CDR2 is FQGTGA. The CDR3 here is CASSSRSQDGYTF. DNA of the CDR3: TGTGCCAGCAGCTCCCGTTCCCAGGATGGCTACACCTTC.

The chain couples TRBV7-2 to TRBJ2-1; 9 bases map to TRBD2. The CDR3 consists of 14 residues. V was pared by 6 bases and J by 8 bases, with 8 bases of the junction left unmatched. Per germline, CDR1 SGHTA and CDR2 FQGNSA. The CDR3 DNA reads TGTGCCAGCAGACGGGCGGGGGGGCCTGATGAGCAGTTCTTC. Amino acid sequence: CASRRAGGPDEQFF.